This entry lists 21 T cell receptor beta chains sequenced from one sample in a study of T cell changes during pregnancy in multiple sclerosis. Here immunoSEQ multiplex PCR was the method, and the copy in TCRdb shows in-frame clones only, minus some. The data hold about 73,000 clones, with about nine tenths observed a single time. The sequences come from peripheral blood, collected after pregnancy. Every receptor here comes from a female donor in good health, enrolled as a control in a pregnancy study.

The chain couples TRBV19 to TRBJ2-3; 11 nucleotides line up with TRBD2. Germline loops: CDR1 LNHDA, CDR2 SQIVND (reference sequence). The CDR3 is 17 residues long. V dropped 1 base and J dropped 1; count of bases not matched to a gene: 4. The CDR3 loop reads CASSIGTSGSGTDTQYF. The CDR3 DNA reads as TGTGCCAGTAGTATAGGAACTAGCGGGAGTGGCACAGATACGCAGTATTTT.

The chain joins TRBV7-9 to TRBJ1-1; D is unresolved. With 7 bases removed from V and 7 bases from J, the gap between germline ends came to 13 bases. The CDR3 is 12 residues long. CDR1 SEHNR and CDR2 FQNEAQ come from the germline V gene (reference sequence). The CDR3 nucleotides are TGTGCCAGCACCGGGTCAGAGGTTGAAGCTTTCTTT. This encodes CASTGSEVEAFF.

The chain carries TRBV27 and TRBJ1-1; maybe TRBD1 (5 bases). Between the trimmed V and J ends, which lost 5 bases and 2 bases, there was a span of 12 bases. The CDR3 extends over 14 amino acids. Germline V lookup: CDR1 MNHEY, CDR2 SMNVEV (reference sequence). CDR3 region: CASSTTERNTEAFF. Written as DNA, the CDR3 is TGTGCCAGCAGTACGACAGAACGTAACACTGAAGCTTTCTTT.

This clone has a handful of counts. This rearrangement joins TRBV28 to TRBJ2-5; 8 bases fit TRBD2. Per germline, CDR1 MDHEN and CDR2 SYDVKM. The CDR3 loop spans 12 amino acids. Unmatched junction bases numbered 0, after V lost 2 bases and J lost 7 bases. The DNA of the CDR3 is TGTGCCAGCAGTTTAGCGGGGGGGACCCAGTACTTC. Protein sequence: CASSLAGGTQYF.

Concerning this clone: One end of the junction is discordant with germline, which a read error may explain. The chain joins TRBV7-7 to TRBJ2-5, with a possible D match to TRBD1 (5 bases). CDR1 is SSHAT and CDR2 is FNYEAQ in the germline V gene (reference sequence). The CDR3 sequence is 15 residues long. The CDR3 coding sequence is TGTGCTAGCAGCTCCTCCTCAGGGTATAGAGAGACCCAGTACTTC. Its translation: CASSSSSGYRETQYF.

The chain recombines TRBV7-9 with TRBJ2-7; the D gene is possibly TRBD2 (5 bases). CDR1 and CDR2 from the germline V gene are SEHNR and FQNEAQ (reference sequence). The CDR3 covers 12 residues. Trimming left V 2 bases short and J 6 bases short, with 8 bases between. In nucleotides, the CDR3 is TGTGCCAGCAGCTTACAGAGCGGCGAGCAGTACTTC. The encoded protein is CASSLQSGEQYF.

The V gene is TRBV10-3, the J gene TRBJ2-2; D might be TRBD2 (5 bases). V shed 2 bases and J shed 8 bases, with 12 bases lying between them. Germline-derived CDR1 and CDR2 are ENHRY and SYGVKD. This CDR3 has 14 residues. In nucleotides, the CDR3 is TGTGCCATCAGTGAGCCCCTAGCTTCGGGGGAGCTGTTTTTT. This gives the protein CAISEPLASGELFF.

The chain carries TRBV28 and TRBJ2-5, with 10 bases that match TRBD2. The CDR3 extends over 14 amino acids. V trimming: 7 bases; J trimming: 5 bases; junction bases outside the gene matches: 7. Germline V gives CDR1 MDHEN, CDR2 SYDVKM. CDR3 loop: CASKAGGRRETQYF. The DNA for the CDR3 is TGTGCCAGCAAAGCGGGAGGGCGGAGGGAGACCCAGTACTTC.

This chain connects TRBV30 to TRBJ2-3; perhaps TRBD2 as D (6 bases). The germline V gene encodes CDR1 GTSNPN and CDR2 SVGIG (reference sequence). The CDR3 runs to 14 residues. V gave up 2 bases and J gave up 4 bases, with 13 bases separating them. CDR3 loop: CAWSNQGGADTQYF. CDR3 coding DNA: TGTGCCTGGAGTAATCAGGGAGGCGCAGATACGCAGTATTTT. Variable domain in full (rest from reference TRBV30 and TRBJ2-3): SQTIHQWPATLVQPVGSPLSLECTVEGTSNPNLYWYRQAAGRGLQLLFYSVGIGQISSEVPQNLSASRPQDRQFILSSKKLLLSDSGFYLCAWSNQGGADTQYFGPGTRLTVL.

The V and J genes are TRBV10-3 and TRBJ2-5, with TRBD2 identical over 11 bases. Germline V gene data show CDR1 as ENHRY and CDR2 as SYGVKD. The CDR3 loop spans 15 amino acids. Trimming at V came to 6 bases and at J to 2 bases, leaving 5 bases not matched to a gene. The CDR3 reads CAISILAGVQETQYF. The CDR3 coding sequence is TGTGCCATCAGCATACTAGCGGGAGTTCAAGAGACCCAGTACTTC.

The chain is built from TRBV29-1 and TRBJ2-3; tentatively, D is TRBD1 (5 bases). CDR3 length equals 14 residues. Germline V gene sequence: CDR1 SQVTM, CDR2 ANQGSEA. Deletions cut 7 bases from V and 6 bases from J, with 20 bases between. CDR3 nucleotides: TGCAGCGGAATCTCAGGGCTTTGGGGCGATACGCAGTATTTT. It codes for CSGISGLWGDTQYF.

J is TRBJ1-6 and V is TRBV27; D might be TRBD1 (6 bases). The CDR3 is 14 amino acids. Trimming stripped 4 bases from V and 10 bases from J, with 14 bases between. Germline-derived CDR1 and CDR2 are MNHEY and SMNVEV (reference sequence). CDR3 loop: CASSSWQGRSPLHF. The CDR3 DNA reads as TGTGCCAGCAGTTCATGGCAGGGGCGCTCACCCCTCCACTTT.

The gene calls are TRBV5-1 and TRBJ2-5; D is perhaps TRBD1 (5 bases). The CDR3 loop spans 15 amino acids. Trimming shortened V by 5 bases and J by 5 bases, and 19 bases separated the two germline ends. In germline, CDR1 is SGHRS, CDR2 YFSETQ. This CDR3 reads CASRSGWGSTETQYF. CDR3 sequence (DNA): TGCGCCAGCAGATCAGGGTGGGGATCAACGGAGACCCAGTACTTC.

The rearrangement joins TRBV14 to TRBJ2-7, with TRBD1 identical over 8 bases. Unmatched junction bases numbered 7, after V lost 3 bases and J lost 3 bases. This CDR3 comprises 15 residues. Germline V gene sequence: CDR1 SGHDN, CDR2 FVKESK. The CDR3 region is CASSHPRGQDYEQYF. The CDR3, as DNA: TGTGCCAGCAGCCACCCCAGGGGACAGGACTACGAGCAGTACTTC.

The CDR3 is CASSLKLVNTGELFF. The CDR3 DNA reads as TGTGCCAGCAGCTTGAAACTAGTAAACACCGGGGAGCTGTTTTTT. This sequence joins TRBV5-6 and TRBJ2-2, with D perhaps matching TRBD2 (5 bases). This CDR3 has 15 residues. The V gene lost 1 base and the J gene lost 2 bases, with 9 bases spanning the gap. Per germline, CDR1 SGHDT and CDR2 YYEEEE.

The gene calls are TRBV15 and TRBJ1-2; D not resolved. Per the germline V gene, CDR1 is LNHNV and CDR2 is YYDKDF (reference sequence). The CDR3 extends over 15 amino acids. V was trimmed by 0 bases and J by 4 bases, leaving 12 bases between them. The CDR3 region is CATSRDLYSTYGYTF. CDR3 nucleotide sequence: TGTGCCACCAGCAGAGATCTTTACAGCACCTATGGCTACACCTTC.

This sequence joins TRBV29-1 and TRBJ1-2, with D maybe TRBD1 (6 bases). CDR1 is SQVTM, CDR2 ANQGSEA, per germline. This CDR3 has 13 amino acids. Between the trimmed V and J ends, which lost 3 bases and 5 bases, there was a span of 13 bases. The CDR3 DNA reads TGCAGCGTTGAGGAAGGGGGGGGGTATGGCTACACCTTC. Translated: CSVEEGGGYGYTF.

The genes are TRBV5-4 and TRBJ2-5; 14 bases line up with TRBD2. This CDR3 is built from 17 residues. The ends lost 4 bases at V and 2 bases at J; junction bases unmatched: 7. The germline gives CDR1 SGHNT, CDR2 YYREEE (reference sequence). In DNA form, the CDR3 reads TGTGCCAGCAGCCCCGGGACTAGCGGGGGAATTCAAGAGACCCAGTACTTC. This translates into CASSPGTSGGIQETQYF. Full variable domain (remainder filled in from reference TRBV5-4 and TRBJ2-5): ETGVTQSPTHLIKTRGQQVTLRCSSQSGHNTVSWYQQALGQGPQFIFQYYREEENGRGNFPPRFSGLQFPNYSSELNVNALELDDSALYLCASSPGTSGGIQETQYFGPGTRLLVL.

This chain connects TRBV5-1 to TRBJ2-7; perhaps TRBD1 as D (6 bases). The V gene's germline CDR1 is SGHRS and CDR2 YFSETQ. Trimming cost V 0 bases and J 5 bases, with 9 bases left between them. The CDR3 spans 13 residues. The CDR3 DNA reads as TGCGCCAGCAGCTTGGGGCAGGGGCACGAGCAGTACTTC. It yields the protein CASSLGQGHEQYF.

The V and J genes are TRBV5-8 and TRBJ2-7; 8 bases map to TRBD1. Per the germline V gene, CDR1 is SGHTS and CDR2 is YDEGEE. V lost 1 base and J lost 5; bases outside the gene matches: 8. The CDR3 covers 15 residues. The CDR3 DNA sequence: TGTGCCAGCAGCTTGAACCGGGACAGGTCCCACGAGCAGTACTTC. Protein: CASSLNRDRSHEQYF.

The V and J genes are TRBV5-8 and TRBJ2-5, with 7 bases aligning to TRBD2. This CDR3 spans 13 amino acids. V shed 7 bases, J shed 2 bases, and the junction held 5 bases outside the gene matches. Germline V gene data show CDR1 as SGHTS and CDR2 as YDEGEE. In DNA form, the CDR3 reads TGTGCCAGCCGGGACTACAAACAAGAGACCCAGTACTTC. It yields the protein CASRDYKQETQYF.